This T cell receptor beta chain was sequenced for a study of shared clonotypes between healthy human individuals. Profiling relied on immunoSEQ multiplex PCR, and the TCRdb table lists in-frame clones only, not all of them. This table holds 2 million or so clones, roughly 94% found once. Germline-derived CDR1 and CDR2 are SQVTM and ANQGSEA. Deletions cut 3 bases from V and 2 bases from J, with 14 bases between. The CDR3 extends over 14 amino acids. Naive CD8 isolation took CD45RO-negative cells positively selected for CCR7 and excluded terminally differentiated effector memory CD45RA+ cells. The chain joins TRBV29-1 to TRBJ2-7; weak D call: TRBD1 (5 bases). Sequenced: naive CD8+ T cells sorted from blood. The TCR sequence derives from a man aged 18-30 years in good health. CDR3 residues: CSVEAGIQPYEQYF. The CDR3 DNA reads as TGCAGCGTTGAGGCAGGGATCCAGCCCTACGAGCAGTACTTC.